The T cell receptor beta chain described here comes from a study of blood T cells in healthy people across ages. Alongside a J-beta primer mix, a sample-barcoded 5' primer served in a second PCR lasting roughly 6 to 11 cycles. TCRdb ran MiXCR on the 5' RACE reads and lists one entry per CDR3 protein. The repertoire consists of roughly 500,000 distinct CDR3 sequences, with 27% occurring once and the leading ten covering roughly 20%. This clonotype has just a few counts. Donor samples were obtained from healthy Caucasian individuals from Russia, aged about 6 to 95. Peripheral blood was drawn, approximately 9.4 milliliters per donor. CDR3 length equals 16 residues. Germline lookup yields CDR1 SGHDT and CDR2 YYEEEE.

Specimen: blood. The TCR comes from a woman in her 70s in good health. V and J are TRBV5-6 and TRBJ2-1, with unresolved D. The J call may be mistaken, given a closer DNA end match to TRBJ2-5. The CDR3 bases are TGTGCCAGCAGCTTGAAATCGGCATTACAGCAAGAGACCCAGTACTTC. Translated: CASSLKSALQQETQYF.